This passage covers 18 T cell receptor beta chains from one sample sequenced in a study of HIV-infected patients and healthy controls. The repertoire came from unfractionated whole blood and reflected all unsorted peripheral T cells. Approximately 500 ng RNA was reverse transcribed with alpha and beta constant-region primers. Alpha and beta chain libraries were made separately by chain-specific third strand synthesis with multiplexing indices. TCRdb reprocessed the 5' RACE reads with MiXCR, giving one entry per CDR3 protein. The sample includes 15,000 to 17,000 distinct CDR3 sequences, roughly 7.6% of them seen just once. Sequences were obtained from blood. The receptors come from an adult in good health.

In this sample, this clonotype turned up many times. The chain carries TRBV15 and TRBJ2-1; no clear D gene. CDR1 and CDR2 (germline): LNHNV, YYDKDF (reference sequence). CDR3 length: 13 residues. V was shortened by 6 bases and J by 13 bases, with 19 bases between the two germline ends. CDR3 bases: TGTGCCACCAGAACCTCCCCTAATCCGTCCCAGTTCTTC. Protein product: CATRTSPNPSQFF.

This clonotype was seen at least ten times. The gene calls are TRBV10-3 and TRBJ2-7; 13 nucleotides match TRBD2. This CDR3 is 15 amino acids long. The germline CDR1 and CDR2 sequences are ENHRY and SYGVKD. With V trimmed by 3 bases and J by 6 bases, 5 bases remained unmatched. This CDR3 reads CAISDPGLAGVEQYF. The CDR3 region has the DNA TGTGCCATCAGTGACCCCGGACTAGCGGGAGTCGAGCAGTACTTC.

A few counts support this clonotype. This rearrangement joins TRBV9 to TRBJ1-2; no definite D call. The germline CDR1 and CDR2 sequences are SGDLS and YYNGEE. With 1 base removed from V and 6 bases from J, the gap between germline ends came to 16 bases. This CDR3 is 15 amino acids long. The CDR3 region is CASSVQAHDGDGYTF. For the CDR3, the DNA is TGTGCCAGCAGCGTACAGGCCCACGATGGCGATGGCTACACCTTC.

This clonotype was detected many times. The chain is built from TRBV7-9 and TRBJ1-5; D is unresolved. From germline, CDR1 is SEHNR and CDR2 FQNEAQ (reference sequence). The CDR3 loop spans 13 amino acids. The V end lost 2 bases, the J end lost 5 bases, and 7 bases lay between the germline ends. The CDR3 here is CASSLNGDQPQHF. The CDR3 nucleotides are TGTGCCAGCAGCTTAAACGGGGATCAGCCCCAGCATTTT.

This clonotype was counted at least ten times. The chain links TRBV20-1 to TRBJ2-5, with 9 bases lining up with TRBD2. V was pared by 0 bases and J by 5 bases, with 10 bases of the junction left unmatched. Germline loops: CDR1 DFQATT, CDR2 SNEGSKA (reference sequence). CDR3 size: 16 residues. Here the CDR3 reads CSARDQGGGALETQYF. CDR3 sequence (DNA): TGCAGTGCTAGAGATCAGGGCGGGGGGGCCTTGGAGACCCAGTACTTC.

Comment on this clonotype: With a much larger clone just one base away, this may be a read error. The V call is TRBV7-2, the J call TRBJ2-4; 11 bases agree with TRBD2. Trimming at V came to 1 base and at J to 6 bases, leaving 8 bases not matched to a gene. Germline V gene lookup returns CDR1 SGHTA and CDR2 FQGNSA. The CDR3 runs to 17 residues. The CDR3 DNA follows: TGTGCCAGCAGCTTAGGGGTAGCGGGAGGGCCGGGAAACATTCAGTACTTC. It yields the protein CASSLGVAGGPGNIQYF.

The chain is built from TRBV14 and TRBJ2-3, with 10 bases fitting TRBD2. CDR1 and CDR2 (germline): SGHDN, FVKESK. The CDR3 is 15 residues long. The V and J ends lost 1 base and 8 bases, in that order; junction bases with no gene match: 6. CDR3 nucleotide sequence: TGTGCCAGCAGCCAAGCCGCTAGCGGGAGAGCTACGCAGTATTTT. It specifies CASSQAASGRATQYF.

This clonotype appeared many times. The chain is built from TRBV4-3 and TRBJ1-2; no clear D. This CDR3 has 14 residues. Germline loops: CDR1 LGHNA, CDR2 YSLEER. V lost 0 bases and J lost 8, with 13 bases in between. Here the CDR3 DNA reads TGCGCCAGCAGCCAAGATGTCCAGAAAGGGGGCTACACCTTC. Its protein product is CASSQDVQKGGYTF.

In its sample, this clonotype is medium-sized. This chain joins TRBV20-1 and TRBJ1-4; TRBD1 aligns across 7 bases. The CDR3 is 17 amino acids. The germline gives CDR1 DFQATT, CDR2 SNEGSKA (reference sequence). V lost 7 bases to trimming and J lost 9 bases; unmatched junction nucleotides: 23. This chain's CDR3 is CSGRPHEDGQGEKKLFF. CDR3 DNA: TGCAGTGGCCGCCCCCACGAAGATGGGCAGGGGGAGAAAAAACTGTTTTTT.

In its sample, this clonotype ranks as medium-sized. The V gene is TRBV11-3, the J gene TRBJ2-3, with D possibly matching TRBD2 (5 bases). The ends were cut back, 5 bases at V and 2 bases at J, with 14 bases in the middle. CDR3 length: 15 residues. Germline assignment: CDR1 SGHNT and CDR2 YENEEA. In DNA form, the CDR3 reads TGTGCCAGCAGCCCGTCTAGCCATATCACAGATACGCAGTATTTT. Translated, it gives CASSPSSHITDTQYF.

This clonotype showed up many times. The V gene is TRBV29-1, the J gene TRBJ1-1; TRBD1 matches 7 bases. V trimming: 6 bases; J trimming: 0 bases; junction bases outside the gene matches: 13. CDR3 size: 16 residues. Per germline, CDR1 SQVTM and CDR2 ANQGSEA. The CDR3 spells CSVLGQEQAMNTEAFF. The CDR3 DNA is TGCAGCGTCTTAGGACAGGAACAGGCAATGAACACTGAAGCTTTCTTT.

In regard to this clonotype: This may come from a read error, since a much larger clone is one base off. The gene calls are TRBV15 and TRBJ2-7; D is perhaps TRBD2 (6 bases). Germline V gene sequence: CDR1 LNHNV, CDR2 YYDKDF (reference sequence). The CDR3 consists of 14 residues. The CDR3 DNA follows: TGTGCCAACAGCCGCCCCGGCGGGGACTACGAGCAGTACTTC. This codes for CANSRPGGDYEQYF. The whole variable domain, remainder taken from reference TRBV15 and TRBJ2-7, is DAMVIQNPRYQVTQFGKPVTLSCSQTLNHNVMYWYQQKSSQAPKLLFHYYDKDFNNEADTPDNFQSRRPNTSFCFLDIRSPGLGDTAMYLCANSRPGGDYEQYFGPGTRLTVT.

This clonotype was seen ten or more times. The chain recombines TRBV9 with TRBJ2-1, with 10 bases aligning to TRBD2. The CDR3 consists of 15 residues. Germline CDR1 SGDLS, CDR2 YYNGEE. The trim removed 3 bases at V and 1 base at J, leaving 1 base unmatched. The CDR3 protein is CASSAAGGSYNEQFF. Written as DNA, the CDR3 is TGTGCCAGCAGCGCAGCGGGAGGGTCCTACAATGAGCAGTTCTTC.

This clonotype qualifies as medium-sized. The gene calls are TRBV15 and TRBJ2-1; no reliable D call. Germline CDR1 is LNHNV and CDR2 is YYDKDF (reference sequence). Trimming left V 4 bases short and J 6 bases short, with 10 bases between. This CDR3 contains 13 residues. This chain's CDR3 is CATSTRSSNEQFF. CDR3 DNA: TGTGCCACCAGCACGAGGAGTAGCAATGAGCAGTTCTTC.

This clonotype has at least ten counts. The chain carries TRBV5-6 and TRBJ1-5, with a weak D call TRBD1 (5 bases). The CDR3 contains 13 residues. V gave up 1 base and J gave up 9 bases, with 11 bases separating them. Germline-derived CDR1 and CDR2 are SGHDT and YYEEEE. This CDR3 reads CASSLHRRSPQHF. CDR3 sequence (DNA): TGTGCCAGCAGCTTGCACAGGCGGTCGCCCCAGCATTTT.

This clonotype has a count of ten or more. V gene TRBV7-2 combines with J gene TRBJ1-1, with D hard to call. CDR3 length: 13 amino acids. The V gene's germline CDR1 is SGHTA and CDR2 FQGNSA. V dropped 0 bases and J dropped 4 bases, with 6 bases sitting between them. DNA of the CDR3: TGTGCCAGCAGCTTAGCAGTGGCCACTGAAGCTTTCTTT. Translated, it gives CASSLAVATEAFF.

In its sample, this clonotype is medium-sized. V usage is TRBV4-1 and J usage is TRBJ2-5, with TRBD2 identical over 15 bases. V trimming: 2 bases; J trimming: 4 bases; junction bases outside the gene matches: 5. This CDR3 is 17 amino acids long. Germline V gene data show CDR1 as MGHRA and CDR2 as YSYEKL. The CDR3 region has the DNA TGCGCCAGCAGCCAACGGACTAGCGGGAGGGCCCTAGAGACCCAGTACTTC. It translates to CASSQRTSGRALETQYF.

This clonotype showed up many times. The gene calls are TRBV6-2 or TRBV6-3 and TRBJ2-1; tentative D call: TRBD1 (5 bases). Germline V gene lookup returns CDR1 MNHEY and CDR2 SVGEGT. This CDR3 is built from 13 residues. V gave up 5 bases and J gave up 4 bases, with 9 bases separating them. The CDR3 DNA reads TGTGCCAGCAGTGCGACAGAGTACAATGAGCAGTTCTTC. Protein sequence: CASSATEYNEQFF.